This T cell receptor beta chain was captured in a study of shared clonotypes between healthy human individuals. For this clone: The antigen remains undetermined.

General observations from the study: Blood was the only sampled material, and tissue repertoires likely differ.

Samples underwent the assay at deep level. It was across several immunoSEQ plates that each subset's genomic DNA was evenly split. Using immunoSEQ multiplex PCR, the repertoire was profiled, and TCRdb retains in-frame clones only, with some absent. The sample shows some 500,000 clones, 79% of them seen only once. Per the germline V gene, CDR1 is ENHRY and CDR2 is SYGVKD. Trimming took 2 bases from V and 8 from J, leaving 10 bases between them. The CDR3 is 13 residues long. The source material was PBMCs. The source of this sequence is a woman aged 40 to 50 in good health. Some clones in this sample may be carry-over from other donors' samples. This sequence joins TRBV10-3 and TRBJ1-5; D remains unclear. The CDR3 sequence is CAISEHLQEPQHF. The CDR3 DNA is TGTGCCATCAGTGAGCACCTCCAGGAGCCCCAGCATTTT.